This record looks at one TCR beta chain sequence and its context. Its recognized antigen is unknown. No clone much larger than this one lies a single base away; base qualities are absent. The same CDR3 can be traced to other DNA sequences in this sample. Using the deep immunoSEQ assay, TCR CDR3 regions were amplified from genomic DNA by multiplex PCR. Extracted genomic DNA from each cell subset was distributed evenly across all wells of several immunoSEQ 96-well plates, and each plate was treated as a replicate. For sorted subsets, about 220 ng of genomic DNA, equivalent to around 31,000 T cell genomes, went into each replicate PCR. The purified libraries were quantified using a Qubit 3.0 fluorometer, sized with a Bioanalyzer 2100, and then quantified again using the KAPA Library Quantification kit. A separate single-read 150-cycle Illumina NextSeq 550 flow cell was used to sequence each immunoSEQ 96-well plate. For the original study's pipeline: The immunoSEQ output contained only junctional sequences without quality scores, so filtering could not match that applied to full-length reads. To assign V/J genes and CDR3, sequences were annotated using PyIR, a Python wrapper for IgBLAST v1.9, with IMGT germline references. Reads were filtered out if the reads had weak V/J assignments (E-value above 1e-6), no CDR3, stop codons, out-of-frame junctions, or ambiguous translated residues. V3J clonotypes were defined by identical inferred V gene, J gene, and CDR3 amino acid sequence. Percentage overlap between repertoires was calculated by dividing the number of shared unique clonotypes by the size of the smaller repertoire. Three approaches were used to assess repertoire richness: RTK rarefaction, the Chao1 estimator, and Recon v2.1 estimates of unobserved clonotypes. Generation probabilities for all TCRbeta clonotypes obtained by the gDNA method from several donors were computed using OLGA. TCRdb provides this immuneACCESS table in a form limited to in-frame rearrangements. Some clones are lacking; in checked studies, under half of them reflect an unresolved V gene, and why the rest are absent is not known. That table supplies the V and J calls and clone size; D and trimming were determined from the DNA. Within this sample are millions of clones, with about 95% of them counted one time only. Around 1.1% of the sample is held by the ten biggest clonotypes.

The source of the sample is a study of shared clonotypes between healthy human individuals (dated by TCRdb to 2019 to 2021). As for the study more broadly: The cohort comprised a couple of women and a few men aged 18 to 49 years. Per donor, three plates each were used for CD4 naive and CD4 memory, two for CD8 naive, and one for CD8 memory. Blood TCR repertoires of five healthy adults were deeply sequenced to estimate repertoire size and the extent of clonotype sharing between individuals. Libraries were prepared and TCR repertoires were sequenced by different laboratories using diverse techniques, in order to increase sequencing depth and limit assay-specific biases. Leukapheresis yielded between about 0.8 and 8.9 billion PBMCs per donor.

CDR1 MNHNY and CDR2 SVGAGI were looked up in the germline V gene (reference sequence). From V the trimming removes 1 base and from J it removes 0 bases, while the gene matches leave 3 bases of the junction unaccounted for. The cysteine opens and the phenylalanine closes a CDR3 of 15 amino acids. CDR3 DNA is the only sequence kept; it has 45 bases, read in frame from the first base. CD8 naive samples were obtained by positive selection for CCR7 among CD45RO-negative cells, yielding a CD45RA+CCR7+ population from which TemRA cells were excluded. The donors were healthy, HIV-negative adults with no recently reported acute infections or vaccinations. All donors were Caucasian adults living in Nashville, Tennessee, USA. Blood was obtained by leukapheresis, after which PBMCs were separated by Ficoll-Histopaque density gradient centrifugation and cryopreserved in liquid nitrogen vapor phase. Analytical flow cytometry was used to check the purity and quantity of every magnetically sorted T cell population. From each sorted fraction, genomic DNA was isolated and quantified by UV absorbance on a Nanodrop 2000c.

Paper-wide results and their limitations: Across a handful of donors, roughly 5.4% of naive CD4, 3% to 3.5% of naive CD8, under 2.5% of memory CD4, and 0.4% of memory CD8 clonotypes were shared. Larger estimated clonotype richness was generally found for naive subsets than for memory subsets. The genetic and exposure-history diversity represented was limited by the small number of donors. Rarefaction of sorted-subset datasets indicated incomplete sequencing despite the large sequencing depth. Pairwise subsampling led to the expectation that sequencing depth would affect the degree of clonotype sharing among donors. Only blood was sampled, and tissue TCR repertoires likely differ from those in blood. Compared with non-shared clonotypes, clonotypes shared by all four sorted-subset donors had higher generation probabilities.

Sample: naive CD8+ T cells sorted from blood. This sample's cell subset or site label indicates: CD45RA+CCR7+. The rearranged segments are TRBV6-6 and TRBJ2-7; the junction holds 7 bases that match TRBD2. This clonotype originated in a man younger than 30 in good health. CDR3 region: CASSYLGGSSYEQYF. The DNA sequence is given as TGTGCCAGCAGTTACTTGGGGGGGAGCTCCTACGAGCAGTACTTC.